This paragraph covers one T cell receptor beta chain sequence. The data derive from a study of CD8 T cells in Susac syndrome. TCR beta sequencing covered blood CD8+ and CD4+ T cells. This CDR3 spans 15 amino acids. The germline V gene has CDR1 MNHEY and CDR2 SVGEGT. Trimming cost V 0 bases and J 1 base, with 7 bases left between them. RNA totalling roughly 0.5 to 1 ug underwent reverse transcription with random hexamers. TCRdb processed the immunoSEQ multiplex PCR reads anew with MiXCR; each CDR3 protein has one entry. The sample yields about 190,000 distinct CDR3 sequences, approximately 93% seen once.

V gene TRBV6-2 or TRBV6-3 combines with J gene TRBJ1-5; D remains ambiguous. The source material was CD4+ T cells from PBMCs. The origin of this receptor is a human donor in good health. CDR3 sequence: CASSYSARSNQPQHF. The CDR3 bases are TGTGCCAGCAGTTACTCGGCGAGGAGCAATCAGCCCCAGCATTTT.